Below are 27 T cell receptor beta chains sequenced from a single sample in a study of beta chain features in type 1 diabetes (dated by TCRdb to 2017 to 2018). Here is what the overall study found, with its caveats: Type 1 diabetes patients showed a moderate but significant shortening of TCRB CDR3 length in all four CD4+ subsets.

Antigens of these TCRs are unknown. Library preparation used the immunoSEQ multiplex PCR assay. The entire amount of isolated RNA was reverse transcribed using the High Capacity cDNA Reverse Transcription Kit, so the sequenced TCRB transcripts were expressed ones. The clones in this table, taken by TCRdb from immuneACCESS, are in-frame only. Not every clone is retained; where verified, under half of the shortfall comes from an unresolved V gene, and the cause of the rest is unknown. Recorded for this sample are 350,000 to 450,000 clones; roughly an eighth of them occurred a single time. The ten largest clones capture over 0.008% of the sample. Sequencing used naive CD4+ T cells from blood. What the cell subset or site label conveys for this sample: true naive CD4+ T cells. The receptor source for this set is a woman aged 18-29 years with type 1 diabetes.

The J gene is TRBJ1-1, the V gene TRBV28, with D unresolved. CDR3 length: 12 residues. Trimming removed 5 bases at V and 7 bases at J, with 11 bases between. Germline V gives CDR1 MDHEN, CDR2 SYDVKM. In nucleotides, the CDR3 is TGTGCCAGCAGTGTCCGGGAATATGAAGCTTTCTTT. This codes for CASSVREYEAFF.

The rearrangement joins TRBV2 to TRBJ1-5, with 7 bases fitting TRBD1. Losses at the gene ends were 6 bases for V and 5 bases for J; bases not matched to a gene: 7. The germline gives CDR1 SNHLY, CDR2 FYNNEI. The CDR3 covers 14 residues. The CDR3 DNA is TGTGCCAGCAGGATCGACAGGGTGGATCAGCCCCAGCATTTT. Translating gives CASRIDRVDQPQHF.

The V call is TRBV28, the J call TRBJ2-3; D is unresolved. The CDR3 has 13 amino acids. The germline V and J ends were trimmed by 3 bases and 5 bases, with 9 bases remaining between them. Germline loops: CDR1 MDHEN, CDR2 SYDVKM. CDR3 nucleotides: TGTGCCAGCAGTTTTTCGGGTGTAGATACGCAGTATTTT. Its protein product is CASSFSGVDTQYF.

This clone occurred a few times. V gene TRBV9 combines with J gene TRBJ1-2; 7 bases fit TRBD1. The CDR3 is 15 amino acids. CDR1 SGDLS and CDR2 YYNGEE come from the germline V gene. V was clipped by 2 bases and J by 3 bases; unmatched bases: 7. CDR3 in DNA: TGTGCCAGCAGCGTGGACGGGACAGCCTACTATGGCTACACCTTC. This encodes CASSVDGTAYYGYTF.

This clone was counted only a few times. The CDR3 DNA reads as TGTGCCACGCGGGCGGGGGAGCAGTACTTC. Protein sequence: CATRAGEQYF. The chain has TRBV6-5 and TRBJ2-7, with D tentatively TRBD2 (6 bases). CDR3 size: 10 residues. CDR1 and CDR2 (germline): MNHEY, SVGAGI. Trimming stripped 10 bases from V and 7 bases from J, with 11 bases between.

In its sample, this clone was seen a few times. This sequence joins TRBV7-2 and TRBJ2-3, with 7 bases aligning to TRBD2. V shed 2 bases and J 1 base; nucleotides not matched to a gene: 9. The CDR3 has 17 residues. In germline, CDR1 is SGHTA, CDR2 FQGNSA. Here the CDR3 reads CASSLISASGGTDTQYF. CDR3 nucleotide sequence: TGTGCCAGCAGCTTAATCTCTGCTAGCGGAGGCACAGATACGCAGTATTTT.

This clone was counted between two and nine times. The chain joins TRBV29-1 to TRBJ1-4; 9 bases align to TRBD1. The CDR3 runs 13 residues. Germline V lookup: CDR1 SQVTM, CDR2 ANQGSEA. Trimming at V came to 7 bases and at J to 3 bases, leaving 3 bases not matched to a gene. The CDR3 DNA sequence: TGCAGCGCTTGGGACAGGGCTAATGAAAAACTGTTTTTT. It yields the protein CSAWDRANEKLFF. Full variable domain (outside the CDR3, taken from reference TRBV29-1 and TRBJ1-4): SAVISQKPSRDICQRGTSLTIQCQVDSQVTMMFWYRQQPGQSLTLIATANQGSEATYESGFVIDKFPISRPNLTFSTLTVSNMSPEDSSIYLCSAWDRANEKLFFGSGTQLSVL.

The chain joins TRBV6-6 to TRBJ2-7; TRBD1 matches at 8 bases. The germline V gene has CDR1 MNHNY and CDR2 SVGAGI (reference sequence). This CDR3 comprises 14 residues. Trimming at V came to 6 bases and at J to 5 bases, leaving 9 bases not matched to a gene. The CDR3: CASRGGQGLHEQYF. In nucleotides, the CDR3 is TGTGCCAGCAGGGGCGGACAGGGACTCCACGAGCAGTACTTC.

This rearrangement joins TRBV5-4 to TRBJ1-1; the D gene is possibly TRBD1 (6 bases). The CDR3 runs to 14 residues. Germline V CDR1 and CDR2: SGHNT, YYREEE (reference sequence). Trimming took 4 bases from V and 1 from J, leaving 11 bases between them. The CDR3 DNA reads TGTGCCAGCAGCGGGGCGGGGGCGAACACTGAAGCTTTCTTT. Protein: CASSGAGANTEAFF. Full variable domain (missing parts from reference TRBV5-4 and TRBJ1-1): ETGVTQSPTHLIKTRGQQVTLRCSSQSGHNTVSWYQQALGQGPQFIFQYYREEENGRGNFPPRFSGLQFPNYSSELNVNALELDDSALYLCASSGAGANTEAFFGQGTRLTVV.

The rearrangement joins TRBV6-5 to TRBJ2-2; no firm D call. Germline values: CDR1 MNHEY, CDR2 SVGAGI. V was trimmed by 2 bases and J by 5 bases, leaving 6 bases between them. The CDR3 runs to 13 residues. DNA of the CDR3: TGTGCCAGCAGTTACGAGATAACCGGGGAGCTGTTTTTT. This codes for CASSYEITGELFF.

This rearrangement joins TRBV7-9 to TRBJ2-7; 7 bases match TRBD1. The CDR3 length is 13 residues. After removal of 7 bases from V and 0 bases from J, the junction contained 3 bases not matched to a gene. Germline V gene sequence: CDR1 SEHNR, CDR2 FQNEAQ (reference sequence). CDR3 sequence reads: CASMGQNSYEQYF. The CDR3 DNA sequence: TGTGCCAGCATGGGACAGAACTCCTACGAGCAGTACTTC.

The chain links TRBV27 to TRBJ2-7; D call uncertain. Trimming shortened V by 5 bases and J by 0 bases, and 11 bases separated the two germline ends. Germline CDR1 reads MNHEY; CDR2 reads SMNVEV (reference sequence). The CDR3 contains 14 residues. CDR3 nucleotide sequence: TGTGCCAGCAGTCCAACAGTACTCTCCTACGAGCAGTACTTC. Its translation is CASSPTVLSYEQYF.

The chain recombines TRBV5-4 with TRBJ2-7; no clear D gene. Trimming cost V 0 bases and J 4 bases, with 5 bases left between them. This CDR3 has 12 amino acids. CDR1 is SGHNT, CDR2 YYREEE, per germline (reference sequence). The CDR3 DNA reads TGTGCCAGCAGCTTGGGGGCATACGAGCAGTACTTC. It codes for CASSLGAYEQYF.

This clone has only a few counts. The V and J genes are TRBV15 and TRBJ2-5; D is uncertain. The CDR3 is 13 amino acids. Between the trimmed V and J ends, which lost 8 bases and 2 bases, there was a span of 12 bases. The germline gives CDR1 LNHNV, CDR2 YYDKDF (reference sequence). CDR3 coding DNA: TGTGCCACCGGTAACATCCTTCAAGAGACCCAGTACTTC. Its protein product is CATGNILQETQYF.

The chain carries TRBV5-4 and TRBJ2-3; TRBD2 aligns across 12 bases. Per germline, CDR1 SGHNT and CDR2 YYREEE (reference sequence). The junction had 7 bases not matched to a gene; V was cut back by 4 bases and J by 1 base. This CDR3 has 17 amino acids. CDR3 sequence (DNA): TGTGCCAGCAGCCTGACTAGCGGGAGAAGCGGCACAGATACGCAGTATTTT. Its translation: CASSLTSGRSGTDTQYF. The full variable domain, in which reference TRBV5-4 and TRBJ2-3 provide the parts outside the CDR3, is ETGVTQSPTHLIKTRGQQVTLRCSSQSGHNTVSWYQQALGQGPQFIFQYYREEENGRGNFPPRFSGLQFPNYSSELNVNALELDDSALYLCASSLTSGRSGTDTQYFGPGTRLTVL.

V usage is TRBV7-6 and J usage is TRBJ2-1, with D tentatively TRBD1 (5 bases). Trimming took off 2 bases at V and 5 bases at J, with 10 bases between the two ends. The CDR3 is 14 residues long. Germline CDR1 SGHVS, CDR2 FNYEAQ. CDR3 in DNA: TGTGCCAGCAGCTTACAGGGAAGGGACAATGAGCAGTTCTTC. Translation: CASSLQGRDNEQFF.

This clone was observed a few times. V is TRBV4-3 and J is TRBJ2-3; 8 bases agree with TRBD2. V gave up 4 bases and J gave up 5 bases; unmatched junction bases: 2. Germline lookup yields CDR1 LGHNA and CDR2 YSLEER. The CDR3 runs to 13 residues. The CDR3 region has the DNA TGCGCCAGCAGCCCCCGGGGGGGAGATACGCAGTATTTT. Its translation: CASSPRGGDTQYF.

This clone was found once. This rearrangement joins TRBV19 to TRBJ2-3, with 7 positions matching TRBD2. V gave up 6 bases and J gave up 0 bases; unmatched junction bases: 6. CDR3 length: 15 amino acids. Germline-derived CDR1 and CDR2 are LNHDA and SQIVND (reference sequence). The CDR3 here is CASRGAGTSTDTQYF. In nucleotides, the CDR3 is TGTGCCAGTAGGGGAGCGGGGACTAGCACAGATACGCAGTATTTT.

CDR3 region: CASSFPSVNEKLFF. CDR3 DNA: TGTGCCAGCAGTTTCCCTTCGGTTAATGAAAAACTGTTTTTT. V is TRBV28 and J is TRBJ1-4, with D unresolved. The CDR3 covers 14 residues. The V gene lost 3 bases and the J gene lost 4 bases, with 9 bases spanning the gap. Germline CDR1 MDHEN, CDR2 SYDVKM. Full variable domain (missing parts from reference TRBV28 and TRBJ1-4): DVKVTQSSRYLVKRTGEKVFLECVQDMDHENMFWYRQDPGLGLRLIYFSYDVKMKEKGDIPEGYSVSREKKERFSLILESASTNQTSMYLCASSFPSVNEKLFFGSGTQLSVL.

This clone was observed a few times. V and J are TRBV13 and TRBJ1-2; perhaps TRBD1 as D (6 bases). V gave up 3 bases and J gave up 5 bases, with 13 bases separating them. Germline V gives CDR1 PRHDT, CDR2 FYEKMQ (reference sequence). The CDR3 contains 14 residues. The CDR3 loop is CASSFHGGAYGYTF. For the CDR3, the DNA is TGTGCCAGCAGCTTTCACGGGGGGGCTTATGGCTACACCTTC.

The chain employs TRBV19 and TRBJ2-1; 8 positions agree with TRBD2. Unmatched junction bases numbered 3, after V lost 4 bases and J lost 1 base. The CDR3 consists of 15 residues. CDR1 and CDR2 from the germline V gene are LNHDA and SQIVND (reference sequence). CDR3 DNA: TGTGCCAGTAGTACCACTAGCGGATCCTACAATGAGCAGTTCTTC. Protein product: CASSTTSGSYNEQFF.

This clone has a handful of counts. The rearrangement joins TRBV5-4 to TRBJ2-5; D gene ambiguous. The length of the CDR3 is 15 residues. V lost 0 bases and J 3 bases, leaving 12 bases between the germline ends. The germline gives CDR1 SGHNT, CDR2 YYREEE (reference sequence). In DNA form, the CDR3 reads TGTGCCAGCAGCTTGGTAGGTCTAGAAGAAGAGACCCAGTACTTC. Protein: CASSLVGLEEETQYF.

The chain couples TRBV29-1 to TRBJ1-2; 7 bases are a match to TRBD1. V trimming: 0 bases; J trimming: 6 bases; junction bases outside the gene matches: 7. From germline, CDR1 is SQVTM and CDR2 ANQGSEA. The CDR3 is 14 residues long. The CDR3 DNA reads TGCAGCGTTGAAGATCGGAAAGGGGGCAATGGCTACACCTTC. This encodes CSVEDRKGGNGYTF. The whole variable domain, remainder taken from reference TRBV29-1 and TRBJ1-2, is SAVISQKPSRDICQRGTSLTIQCQVDSQVTMMFWYRQQPGQSLTLIATANQGSEATYESGFVIDKFPISRPNLTFSTLTVSNMSPEDSSIYLCSVEDRKGGNGYTFGSGTRLTVV.

This clone was counted a few times. The genes are TRBV7-3 and TRBJ2-1; 10 bases line up with TRBD2. The V segment lost 4 bases and the J segment 6 bases; nucleotides outside the gene matches: 6. CDR1 and CDR2 from the germline V gene are SGHTA and FQGTGA. The CDR3 contains 15 residues. The CDR3 region is CASSSYSGRLNEQFF. DNA of the CDR3: TGTGCCAGCAGCTCATATAGCGGGAGGCTCAATGAGCAGTTCTTC.

The rearrangement uses TRBV7-2 and TRBJ2-7; 7 bases are a match to TRBD2. This CDR3 is built from 15 residues. J gave up 4 bases and V 5 bases, and 11 bases lay outside the gene matches. Germline-derived CDR1 and CDR2 are SGHTA and FQGNSA. This CDR3 reads CASSRFRTSEYEQYF. DNA for the CDR3: TGTGCCAGCAGCCGCTTTAGGACTAGTGAGTACGAGCAGTACTTC.

This clone was recorded a few times. The rearrangement joins TRBV10-3 to TRBJ2-7, with 8 bases lining up with TRBD2. V trimming: 6 bases; J trimming: 6 bases; junction bases outside the gene matches: 7. This CDR3 is 13 amino acids long. Germline V gene sequence: CDR1 ENHRY, CDR2 SYGVKD. CDR3 in amino acids: CAISGRDLLEQYF. The DNA for the CDR3 is TGTGCCATCAGCGGGAGGGACCTTCTCGAGCAGTACTTC.

There are a few counts of this clone. The chain recombines TRBV4-2 with TRBJ2-1; tentative D call: TRBD1 (6 bases). V was clipped by 4 bases and J by 10 bases, with 11 bases between them. CDR1 LGHNA and CDR2 YNFKEQ come from the germline V gene. This CDR3 contains 12 residues. The CDR3 nucleotides read TGTGCCAGCAGCCTGCGAGGGACAGAGCAGTTCTTC. Translating it yields CASSLRGTEQFF.